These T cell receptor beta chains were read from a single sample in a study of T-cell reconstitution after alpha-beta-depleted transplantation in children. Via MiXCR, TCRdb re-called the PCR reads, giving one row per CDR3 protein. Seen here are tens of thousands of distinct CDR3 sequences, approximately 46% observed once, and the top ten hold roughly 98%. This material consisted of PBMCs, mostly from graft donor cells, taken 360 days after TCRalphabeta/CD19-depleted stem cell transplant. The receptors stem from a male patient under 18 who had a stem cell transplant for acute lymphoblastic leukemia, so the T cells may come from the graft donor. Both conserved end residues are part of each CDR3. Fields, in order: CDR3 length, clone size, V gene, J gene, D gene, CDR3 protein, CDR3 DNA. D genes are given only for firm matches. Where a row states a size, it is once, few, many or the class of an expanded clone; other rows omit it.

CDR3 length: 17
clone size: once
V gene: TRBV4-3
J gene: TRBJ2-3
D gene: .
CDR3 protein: CASSRQGSGVSTDTQYF
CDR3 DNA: TGCGCCAGCAGCCGACAGGGTAGCGGGGTTAGCACAGATACGCAGTATTTT

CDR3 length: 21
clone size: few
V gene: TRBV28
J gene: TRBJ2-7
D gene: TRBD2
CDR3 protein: CASSIWTRDIQLAGAQYEQYF
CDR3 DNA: TGTGCCAGCAGTATCTGGACCCGGGACATTCAACTAGCGGGAGCGCAATACGAGCAGTACTTC

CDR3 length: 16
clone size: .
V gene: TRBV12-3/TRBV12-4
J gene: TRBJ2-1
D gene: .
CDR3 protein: CASSSIGGALENEQFF
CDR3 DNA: TGTGCCAGCAGTTCAATAGGGGGGGCGCTTGAGAATGAGCAGTTCTTC

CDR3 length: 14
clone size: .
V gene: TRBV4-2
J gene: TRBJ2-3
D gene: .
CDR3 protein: CASSQRLWADTQYF
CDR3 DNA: TGTGCCAGCAGCCAGAGGCTATGGGCAGATACGCAGTATTTT

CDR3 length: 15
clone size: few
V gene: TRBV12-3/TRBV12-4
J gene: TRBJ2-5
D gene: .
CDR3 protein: CASSSVLVPPETQYF
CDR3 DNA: TGTGCCAGCAGTTCGGTTCTAGTCCCGCCAGAGACCCAGTACTTC

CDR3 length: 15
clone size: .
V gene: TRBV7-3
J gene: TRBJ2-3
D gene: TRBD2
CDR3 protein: CASSSSGGLGDTQYF
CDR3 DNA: TGTGCCAGCAGCTCTTCGGGGGGGCTGGGAGATACGCAGTATTTT

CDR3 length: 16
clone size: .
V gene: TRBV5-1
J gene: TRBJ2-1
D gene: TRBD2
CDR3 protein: CASSSFLAGGDNLGFF
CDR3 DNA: TGCGCCAGCAGCTCTTTTTTAGCGGGGGGCGACAATTTGGGGTTCTTC

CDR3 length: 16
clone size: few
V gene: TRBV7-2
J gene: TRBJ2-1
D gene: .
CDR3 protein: CASSPSLEYPINEQFF
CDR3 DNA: TGTGCCAGCAGCCCCAGCCTCGAATACCCTATTAATGAGCAGTTCTTC

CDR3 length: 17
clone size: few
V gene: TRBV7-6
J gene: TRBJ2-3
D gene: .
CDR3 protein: CASSGGGRGLLTDTQYF
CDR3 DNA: TGTGCCAGCAGCGGGGGGGGCAGGGGCCTTCTCACAGATACGCAGTATTTT

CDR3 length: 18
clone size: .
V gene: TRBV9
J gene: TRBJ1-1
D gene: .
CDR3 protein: CASSVDNRVPFMNTEAFF
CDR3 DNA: TGTGCCAGCAGCGTAGATAACCGGGTCCCTTTCATGAACACTGAAGCTTTCTTT

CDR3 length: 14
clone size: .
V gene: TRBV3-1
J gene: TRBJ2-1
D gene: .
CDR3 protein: CASSQKLFGSEQFF
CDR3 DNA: TGTGCCAGCAGCCAAAAACTATTTGGCAGTGAGCAGTTCTTC

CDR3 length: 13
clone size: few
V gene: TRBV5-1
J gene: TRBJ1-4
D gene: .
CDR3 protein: CASSERPNEKLFF
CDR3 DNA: TGCGCCAGCAGCGAACGACCGAATGAAAAACTGTTTTTT

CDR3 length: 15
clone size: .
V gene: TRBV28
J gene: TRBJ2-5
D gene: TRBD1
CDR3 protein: CASTGPPTGQETQYF
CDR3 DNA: TGTGCCAGCACTGGGCCCCCGACAGGGCAAGAGACCCAGTACTTC

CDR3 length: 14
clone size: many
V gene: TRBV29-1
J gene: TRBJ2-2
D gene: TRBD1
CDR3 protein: CSDYRGENTGELFF
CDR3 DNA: TGCAGCGATTACAGGGGGGAGAACACCGGGGAGCTGTTTTTT

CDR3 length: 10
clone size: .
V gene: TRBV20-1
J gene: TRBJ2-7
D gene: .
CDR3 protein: CSALDYEQYF
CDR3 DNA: TGCAGTGCTCTGGACTACGAGCAGTACTTC

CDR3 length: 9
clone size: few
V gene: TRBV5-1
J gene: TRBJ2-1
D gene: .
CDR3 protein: CATESEQFF
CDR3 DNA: TGCGCCACCGAGTCTGAGCAGTTCTTC

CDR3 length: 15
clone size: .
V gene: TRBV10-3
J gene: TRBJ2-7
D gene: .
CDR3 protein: CAISEVSSTTYEQYF
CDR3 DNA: TGTGCCATCAGTGAGGTCTCTAGTACTACCTACGAGCAGTACTTC

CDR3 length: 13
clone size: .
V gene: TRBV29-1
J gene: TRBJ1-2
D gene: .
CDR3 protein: CSVEAGTHYGYTF
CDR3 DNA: TGCAGCGTTGAGGCGGGGACGCACTATGGCTACACCTTC

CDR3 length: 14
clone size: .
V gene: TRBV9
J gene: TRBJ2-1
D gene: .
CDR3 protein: CASSVGAGIDEQFF
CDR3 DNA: TGTGCCAGCAGCGTAGGTGCGGGAATCGATGAGCAGTTCTTC

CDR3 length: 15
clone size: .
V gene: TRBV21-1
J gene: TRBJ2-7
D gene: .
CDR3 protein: CASSKRGTGLYEQYF
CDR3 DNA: TGTGCCAGCAGCAAACGGGGGACAGGGTTGTACGAGCAGTACTTC

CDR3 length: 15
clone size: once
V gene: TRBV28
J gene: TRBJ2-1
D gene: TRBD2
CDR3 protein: CAARRGEQSNNEQFF
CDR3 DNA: TGTGCCGCCCGACGGGGGGAACAAAGTAACAATGAGCAGTTCTTC

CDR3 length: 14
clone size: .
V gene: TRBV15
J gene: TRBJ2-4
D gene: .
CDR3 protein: CATSRGEDVGIQYF
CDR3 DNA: TGTGCCACCAGCAGGGGAGAAGATGTTGGCATTCAGTACTTC

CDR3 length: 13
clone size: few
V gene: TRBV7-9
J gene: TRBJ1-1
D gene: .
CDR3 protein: CASSLAGAGEAFF
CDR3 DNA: TGTGCCAGCAGCTTAGCGGGGGCCGGTGAAGCTTTCTTT

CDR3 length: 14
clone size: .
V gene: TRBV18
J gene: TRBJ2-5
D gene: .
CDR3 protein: CASSPIAHQETQYF
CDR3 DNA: TGTGCCAGCTCACCCATAGCCCACCAAGAGACCCAGTACTTC

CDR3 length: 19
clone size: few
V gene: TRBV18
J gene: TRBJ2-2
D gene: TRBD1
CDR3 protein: CASSPDRGIRQANTGELFF
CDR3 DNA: TGTGCCAGCTCCCCAGACAGGGGGATAAGACAGGCGAACACCGGGGAGCTGTTTTTT

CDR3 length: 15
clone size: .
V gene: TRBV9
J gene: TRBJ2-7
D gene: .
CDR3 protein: CASSVAPVGPYEQYF
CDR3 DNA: TGTGCCAGCAGCGTAGCTCCTGTGGGGCCCTACGAGCAGTACTTC

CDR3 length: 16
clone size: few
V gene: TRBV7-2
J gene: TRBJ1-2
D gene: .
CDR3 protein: CASSLEQQVPNYGYTF
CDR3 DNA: TGTGCCAGCAGCTTAGAGCAACAGGTGCCTAACTATGGCTACACCTTC

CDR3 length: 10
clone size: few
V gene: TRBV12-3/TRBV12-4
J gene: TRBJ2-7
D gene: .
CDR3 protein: CASGSYEQYF
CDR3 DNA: TGTGCCAGCGGCTCCTACGAGCAGTACTTC

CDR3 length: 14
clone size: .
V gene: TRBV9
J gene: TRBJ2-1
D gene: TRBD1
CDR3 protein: CASSPYRGNNEQFF
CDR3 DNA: TGTGCCAGCAGCCCCTACAGGGGGAACAATGAGCAGTTCTTC

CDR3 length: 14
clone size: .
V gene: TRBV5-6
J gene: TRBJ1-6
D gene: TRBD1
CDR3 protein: CASSWGAGGMALHF
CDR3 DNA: TGTGCCAGCAGTTGGGGCGCAGGGGGCATGGCCCTCCACTTT

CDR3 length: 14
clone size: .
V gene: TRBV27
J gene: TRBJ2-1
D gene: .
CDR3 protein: CASSTRTVYNVQFF
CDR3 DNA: TGTGCCAGCAGTACGAGGACAGTCTACAATGTGCAGTTCTTC

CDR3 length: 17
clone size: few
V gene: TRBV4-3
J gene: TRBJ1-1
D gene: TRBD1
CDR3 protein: CASSQEVAGGWNTEAFF
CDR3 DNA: TGCGCCAGCAGCCAAGAGGTCGCAGGGGGGTGGAACACTGAAGCTTTCTTT

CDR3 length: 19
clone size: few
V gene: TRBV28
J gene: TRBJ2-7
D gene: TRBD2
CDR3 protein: CASSFRLAGVYTPSYEQYF
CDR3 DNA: TGTGCCAGCAGTTTTCGGCTAGCGGGAGTTTACACCCCCTCCTACGAGCAGTACTTC

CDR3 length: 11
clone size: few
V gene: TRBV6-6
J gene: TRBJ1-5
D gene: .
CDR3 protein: CASRGDQPQHF
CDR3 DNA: TGTGCCAGCAGGGGGGATCAGCCCCAGCATTTT

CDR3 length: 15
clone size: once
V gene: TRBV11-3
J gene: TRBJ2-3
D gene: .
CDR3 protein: CASSSRDPSTDTQYF
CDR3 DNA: TGTGCCAGCAGCTCCCGGGACCCATCCACAGATACGCAGTATTTT

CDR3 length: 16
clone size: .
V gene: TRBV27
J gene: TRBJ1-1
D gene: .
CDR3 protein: CASSPTSRGEGTEAFF
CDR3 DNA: TGTGCCAGCAGTCCCACCTCCAGAGGCGAAGGCACTGAAGCTTTCTTT

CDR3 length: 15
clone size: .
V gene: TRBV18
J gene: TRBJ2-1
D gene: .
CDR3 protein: CASSGSGGTYNEQFF
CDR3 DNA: TGTGCCAGCTCAGGGTCGGGCGGGACCTACAATGAGCAGTTCTTC

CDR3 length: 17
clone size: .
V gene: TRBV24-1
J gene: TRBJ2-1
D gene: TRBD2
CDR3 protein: CATSDTLLAGGPHEQFF
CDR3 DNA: TGTGCCACCAGTGATACCCTCCTAGCGGGAGGGCCTCATGAGCAGTTCTTC

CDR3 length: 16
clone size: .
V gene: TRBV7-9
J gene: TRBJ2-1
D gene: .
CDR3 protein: CASIPQGPAGYNEQFF
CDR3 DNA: TGTGCCAGCATCCCTCAAGGGCCCGCGGGGTACAATGAGCAGTTCTTC

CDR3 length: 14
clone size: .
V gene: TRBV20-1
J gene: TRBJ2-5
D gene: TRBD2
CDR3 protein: CSAQREGVQETQYF
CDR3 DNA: TGCAGTGCCCAGCGGGAGGGCGTCCAAGAGACCCAGTACTTC

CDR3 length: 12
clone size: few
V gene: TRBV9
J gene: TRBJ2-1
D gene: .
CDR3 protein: CASSVDTVVQFF
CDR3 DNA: TGTGCCAGCAGCGTAGATACAGTGGTGCAGTTCTTC

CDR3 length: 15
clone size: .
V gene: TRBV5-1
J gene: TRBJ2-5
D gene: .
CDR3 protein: CASSLGSFTQETQYF
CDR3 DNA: TGCGCCAGCAGCTTGGGGTCATTTACACAAGAGACCCAGTACTTC